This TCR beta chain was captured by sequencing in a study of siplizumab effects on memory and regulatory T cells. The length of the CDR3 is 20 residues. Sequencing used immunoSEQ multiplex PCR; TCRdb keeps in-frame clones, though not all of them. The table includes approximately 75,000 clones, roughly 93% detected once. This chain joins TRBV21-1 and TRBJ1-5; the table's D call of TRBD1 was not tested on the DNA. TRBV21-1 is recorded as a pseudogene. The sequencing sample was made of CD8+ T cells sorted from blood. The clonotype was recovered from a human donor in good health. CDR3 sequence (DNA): TGTGCCAGCAGCTCGACTCGGACCCCCGAGACAGGGGGGGACAATCAGCCCCAGCATTTT. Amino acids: CASSSTRTPETGGDNQPQHF.